This T cell receptor beta chain came from a study of graft-versus-host responses after intestinal transplantation. The germline V gene encodes CDR1 SGHDT and CDR2 YYEEEE. The CDR3 is 15 residues long. Trimming cost V 5 bases and J 1 base, with 15 bases left between them. As for this clone: The antigen is not known.

The assay was immunoSEQ multiplex PCR, and TCRdb's table has in-frame clones only and misses some. Here the sample spans approximately 75,000 clones, roughly 94% being singletons. The source was unstimulated CD8+ T cells sorted from spleen or lymph node cells, collected before intestinal transplant. The V gene is TRBV5-6, the J gene TRBJ1-1; D is perhaps TRBD1 (6 bases). The TCR was taken from a human donor who received an intestinal transplant. CDR3 amino acids: CASRPRTAWNTEAFF. The CDR3 DNA is TGTGCCAGCAGACCACGGACAGCGTGGAACACTGAAGCTTTCTTT.